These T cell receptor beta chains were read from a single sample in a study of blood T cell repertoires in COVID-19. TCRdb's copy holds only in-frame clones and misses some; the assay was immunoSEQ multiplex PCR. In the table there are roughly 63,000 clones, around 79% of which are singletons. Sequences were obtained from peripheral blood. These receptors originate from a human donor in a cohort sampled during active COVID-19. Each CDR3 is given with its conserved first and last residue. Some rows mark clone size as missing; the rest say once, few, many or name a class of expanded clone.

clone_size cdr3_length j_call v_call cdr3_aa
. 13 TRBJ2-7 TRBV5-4 CASSLDRGYEQYF
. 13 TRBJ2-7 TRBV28 CASLSDISYEQYF
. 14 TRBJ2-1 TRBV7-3 CASSSTSVYNEQFF
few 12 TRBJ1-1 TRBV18 CASSPAGYKAFF
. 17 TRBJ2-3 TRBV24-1 CATSDWGTSGKEDTQYF
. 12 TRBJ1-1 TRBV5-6 CASSLGGFEAFF
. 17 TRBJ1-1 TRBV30 CAWSAGTGGQSRTEAFF
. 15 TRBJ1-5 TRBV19 CASSLLDRGNQPQHF
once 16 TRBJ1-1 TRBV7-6 CASSHGKGQPNTEAFF
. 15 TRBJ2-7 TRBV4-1 CASSQDHRMSDEQYF
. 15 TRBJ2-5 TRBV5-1 CASSLEVGSGETQYF
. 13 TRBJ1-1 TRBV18 CASSRSRDTEAFF
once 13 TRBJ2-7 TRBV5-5 CAIQREASYEQYF
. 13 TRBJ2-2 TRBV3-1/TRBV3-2 CASSRSEFGELFF
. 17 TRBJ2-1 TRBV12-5 CASGKGTSGRVRGEQFF
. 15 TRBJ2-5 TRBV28 CASSFGGHRQETQYF